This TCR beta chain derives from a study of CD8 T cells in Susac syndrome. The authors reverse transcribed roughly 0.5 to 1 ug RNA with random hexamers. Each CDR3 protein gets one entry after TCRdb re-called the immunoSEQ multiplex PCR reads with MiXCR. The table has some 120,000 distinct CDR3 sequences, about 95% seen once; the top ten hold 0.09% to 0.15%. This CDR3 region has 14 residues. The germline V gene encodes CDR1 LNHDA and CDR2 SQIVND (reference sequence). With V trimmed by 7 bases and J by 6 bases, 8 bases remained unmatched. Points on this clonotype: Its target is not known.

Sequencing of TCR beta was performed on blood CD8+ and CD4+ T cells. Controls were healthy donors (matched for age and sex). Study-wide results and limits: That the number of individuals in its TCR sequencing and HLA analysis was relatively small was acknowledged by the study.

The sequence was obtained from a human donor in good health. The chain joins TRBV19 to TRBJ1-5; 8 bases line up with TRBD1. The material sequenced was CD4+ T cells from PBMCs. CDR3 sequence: CASTRRTGSQPQHF. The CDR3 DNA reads TGTGCCAGTACCAGAAGGACAGGGAGTCAGCCCCAGCATTTT.